This entry lists 23 T cell receptor beta chains sequenced from one sample in a study of neurological immune-mediated disorders. TCRdb used MiXCR to reprocess the 5' RACE reads, holding one entry per CDR3 protein. The data hold approximately 30,000 distinct CDR3 sequences, with under 25% observed a single time. The sample comprised PBMCs. These receptors were taken from a woman aged 55-70 years in good health.

This clonotype was seen many times. V is TRBV7-9 and J is TRBJ2-7; the D gene could be TRBD1 or TRBD2 (6 bases each). Germline V gives CDR1 SEHNR, CDR2 FQNEAQ (reference sequence). Trimming shortened V by 5 bases and J by 3 bases, and 14 bases separated the two germline ends. The CDR3 contains 14 residues. In DNA, the CDR3 is TGTGCCAGCAGCCCAGCCGGGGGCCTCTACGAGCAGTACTTC. This encodes CASSPAGGLYEQYF.

This clonotype was detected only a few times. The rearrangement joins TRBV20-1 to TRBJ2-1; D remains unclear. This CDR3 is built from 9 residues. The germline V and J ends were trimmed by 5 bases and 10 bases, with 6 bases remaining between them. From germline, CDR1 is DFQATT and CDR2 SNEGSKA (reference sequence). The CDR3 spells CSAPPEQFF. The CDR3 coding sequence is TGCAGTGCTCCACCGGAGCAGTTCTTC.

This clonotype was counted at least ten times. The chain is built from TRBV5-1 and TRBJ1-2, with unresolved D. Trimming cost V 3 bases and J 6 bases, with 9 bases left between them. The CDR3 covers 12 residues. Germline CDR1 reads SGHRS; CDR2 reads YFSETQ. The CDR3 coding sequence is TGCGCCAGCAGCTCCACTATGGATGGCTACACCTTC. Protein product: CASSSTMDGYTF.

This clonotype showed up many times. The chain combines TRBV5-1 with TRBJ2-6; unclear D gene. Trimming took 2 bases from V and 0 from J, leaving 3 bases between them. The CDR3 loop spans 14 amino acids. Germline CDR1 is SGHRS and CDR2 is YFSETQ. The CDR3 here is CASSFFSGANVLTF. CDR3 coding DNA: TGCGCCAGCAGCTTTTTCTCTGGGGCCAACGTCCTGACTTTC.

This clonotype was counted at least ten times. The chain has TRBV4-3 and TRBJ1-1; 9 nucleotides match TRBD1. CDR1 is LGHNA and CDR2 is YSLEER in the germline V gene. CDR3 length equals 18 residues. J was trimmed by 4 bases and V by 0 bases; bases with no gene match: 12. In DNA, the CDR3 is TGCGCCAGCAGCCAAGATTTAGGACAGGGGATTTTTATCACTGAAGCTTTCTTT. Translating it yields CASSQDLGQGIFITEAFF.

This clonotype was recorded many times. This rearrangement joins TRBV21-1 to TRBJ2-7; the D call in the table, TRBD1, was not verified against the DNA. TRBV21-1 is listed as a pseudogene. The CDR3 is made up of 14 amino acids. The CDR3 bases are TGTGCCAGCAGCGGGCTAAGGGGGACCTACGAGCAGTACTTC. This codes for CASSGLRGTYEQYF.

This clonotype was seen repeatedly, ten times or more. This sequence joins TRBV7-2 and TRBJ2-3; D is unclear. The CDR3 has 15 amino acids. CDR1 is SGHTA and CDR2 is FQGNSA in the germline V gene. The V end was cut by 2 bases, the J end by 0 bases, with 9 bases between. The CDR3 DNA reads TGTGCCAGCAGCTTACGGTACCCTAGCACAGATACGCAGTATTTT. This sequence encodes CASSLRYPSTDTQYF.

This clonotype is medium-sized by share. The V call is TRBV5-1, the J call TRBJ2-7; TRBD1 or TRBD2 may be the D gene (5 bases each). This CDR3 comprises 14 residues. V was cut by 1 base and J by 0 bases, with 8 bases left in between. Germline CDR1 is SGHRS and CDR2 is YFSETQ. CDR3: CASSLFGGSYEQYF. The CDR3 bases are TGCGCCAGCAGCTTGTTTGGGGGCTCCTACGAGCAGTACTTC. Supplemented by reference TRBV5-1 and TRBJ2-7, the full variable domain reads KAGVTQTPRYLIKTRGQQVTLSCSPISGHRSVSWYQQTPGQGLQFLFEYFSETQRNKGNFPGRFSGRQFSNSRSEMNVSTLELGDSALYLCASSLFGGSYEQYFGPGTRLTVT.

This clonotype came up a few times. The genes are TRBV7-3 and TRBJ2-3, with 11 bases lining up with TRBD2. The V gene's germline CDR1 is SGHTA and CDR2 FQGTGA. The CDR3 extends over 16 amino acids. V shed 5 bases, J shed 4 bases, and the junction held 8 bases outside the gene matches. The DNA of the CDR3 is TGTGCCAGCAGCCAACTAGCGGGAGTTACCCCAGATACGCAGTATTTT. Protein product: CASSQLAGVTPDTQYF.

This clonotype showed up many times. V and J are TRBV6-2 or TRBV6-3 and TRBJ1-2; a weak D match, TRBD1 (5 bases). Germline assignment: CDR1 MNHEY and CDR2 SVGEGT. This CDR3 contains 13 residues. V lost 7 bases, J lost 10 bases, and 19 bases lay in between. The CDR3 DNA sequence: TGTGCCAGCACCCAGGCGGGGGGTTTCGTCTACACCTTC. Its translation is CASTQAGGFVYTF.

This clonotype was observed at least ten times. The chain has TRBV7-2 and TRBJ1-1; D remains ambiguous. CDR3 size: 14 residues. Germline CDR1 and CDR2: SGHTA and FQGNSA. V was shortened by 3 bases and J by 1 base, with 9 bases between the two germline ends. The CDR3 spells CASSFGSANTEAFF. CDR3 sequence (DNA): TGTGCCAGCAGCTTCGGTTCGGCGAACACTGAAGCTTTCTTT.

Ten or more counts support this clonotype. The V and J genes are TRBV3-1 and TRBJ1-2; 8 nucleotides agree with TRBD1. Germline-derived CDR1 and CDR2 are LGHDT and YNNKEL (reference sequence). Trimming removed 7 bases from V and 1 base from J; junction bases left unmatched: 5. The CDR3 has 14 amino acids. This chain's CDR3 is CASTRTGSNYGYTF. In nucleotides, the CDR3 is TGTGCCAGCACCCGGACAGGGAGTAACTATGGCTACACCTTC.

This clonotype has a count of ten or more. This sequence joins TRBV14 and TRBJ2-3; 9 bases map to TRBD1. The CDR3 consists of 15 residues. The ends lost 4 bases at V and 2 bases at J; junction bases unmatched: 4. CDR1 is SGHDN, CDR2 FVKESK, per germline. CDR3 sequence reads: CASSRDRVITDTQYF. In DNA, the CDR3 is TGTGCCAGCAGCCGGGACAGGGTGATCACAGATACGCAGTATTTT.

In its sample, this clonotype was seen many times. The genes are TRBV28 and TRBJ2-1, with TRBD2 as a possible D gene (6 bases). The CDR3 runs 15 residues. Germline V lookup: CDR1 MDHEN, CDR2 SYDVKM. The V end lost 6 bases, the J end lost 3 bases, and 15 bases lay between the germline ends. CDR3 coding DNA: TGTGCCAGCAGCCCTACGGGACTGAGCTACAATGAGCAGTTCTTC. Residues: CASSPTGLSYNEQFF. The whole variable domain, remainder taken from reference TRBV28 and TRBJ2-1, is DVKVTQSSRYLVKRTGEKVFLECVQDMDHENMFWYRQDPGLGLRLIYFSYDVKMKEKGDIPEGYSVSREKKERFSLILESASTNQTSMYLCASSPTGLSYNEQFFGPGTRLTVL.

This clonotype was found many times. DNA for the CDR3: TGCGCCAGCAGCTTGCCACTAGTCGCGGCGGGGGGTGAGCAGTTCTTC. Its translation: CASSLPLVAAGGEQFF. The gene calls are TRBV5-1 and TRBJ2-1; 8 bases agree with TRBD2. CDR3 size: 16 residues. J gave up 9 bases and V 1 base, and 12 bases lay outside the gene matches. Germline V lookup: CDR1 SGHRS, CDR2 YFSETQ.

This clonotype was seen many times. CDR3 sequence reads: CASSLDRGRPNQPQHF. The CDR3 region has the DNA TGCGCCAGCAGCTTGGACAGGGGTCGGCCTAATCAGCCCCAGCATTTT. The V gene is TRBV5-1, the J gene TRBJ1-5; 7 positions match TRBD1. The CDR3 is made up of 16 amino acids. V shed 0 bases, J shed 4 bases, and the junction held 7 bases outside the gene matches. Germline values: CDR1 SGHRS, CDR2 YFSETQ.

This clonotype has at least ten counts. This rearrangement joins TRBV10-3 to TRBJ2-3; TRBD2 agrees at 8 bases. Germline trimming cut 6 bases from V and 3 bases from J; bases unmatched to any gene: 5. Germline V CDR1 and CDR2: ENHRY, SYGVKD. There are 14 residues in the CDR3. The CDR3 protein is CAIRSGGATDTQYF. CDR3 bases: TGTGCCATCAGGTCCGGGGGGGCTACAGATACGCAGTATTTT.

This clonotype is labeled medium-sized. The genes are TRBV4-3 and TRBJ2-2, with TRBD1 matching over 7 bases. V was pared by 0 bases and J by 5 bases, with 6 bases of the junction left unmatched. The CDR3 totals 16 residues. Germline CDR1 is LGHNA and CDR2 is YSLEER. The CDR3 DNA sequence: TGCGCCAGCAGCCAAGATCTACAGGGGTTGACCGGGGAGCTGTTTTTT. Translation: CASSQDLQGLTGELFF.

This clonotype was picked up many times. V usage is TRBV10-3 and J usage is TRBJ1-5; D is ambiguous. Germline loops: CDR1 ENHRY, CDR2 SYGVKD. This CDR3 is 14 amino acids long. V gave up 3 bases and J gave up 7 bases, with 13 bases separating them. CDR3 sequence (DNA): TGTGCCATCAGTGAAGACATCTCCGGGCAGCCCCAGCATTTT. Encoded protein: CAISEDISGQPQHF.

This clonotype was recorded at least ten times. J is TRBJ2-1 and V is TRBV5-1; 10 bases line up with TRBD1. Germline CDR1 and CDR2: SGHRS and YFSETQ. With 4 bases clipped from V and 7 bases from J, the junction kept 11 bases outside the gene matches. This CDR3 is 16 amino acids long. CDR3 sequence reads: CASSPATGQGKNEQFF. The CDR3 nucleotides are TGCGCCAGCAGCCCCGCGACGGGACAGGGGAAGAATGAGCAGTTCTTC.

In this sample, this clonotype is medium-sized. The chain is built from TRBV29-1 and TRBJ2-7; 10 bases line up with TRBD1. The CDR3 loop spans 12 amino acids. The germline V gene encodes CDR1 SQVTM and CDR2 ANQGSEA. With 7 bases clipped from V and 6 bases from J, the junction kept 6 bases outside the gene matches. The DNA of the CDR3 is TGCAGCGCCGGACAGGGGGAGGTCGAGCAGTACTTC. Residues: CSAGQGEVEQYF.

The sample holds one count of this clonotype. Likely a read error: the CDR3 ends without its conserved phenylalanine or tryptophan. The chain is built from TRBV6-2 or TRBV6-3 and TRBJ2-5, with a possible D match to TRBD2 (5 bases). This CDR3 spans 16 amino acids. Per the germline V gene, CDR1 is MNHEY and CDR2 is SVGEGT. CDR3 loop: CSSTTLSGAGDGTQYL. The CDR3 nucleotides read TGTTCCAGCACTACTTTGTCAGGAGCCGGGGATGGGACCCAGTACTTA.

This clonotype has just a few counts. This chain links TRBV19 with TRBJ2-7; no firm D call. CDR3 length: 15 residues. Germline assignment: CDR1 LNHDA and CDR2 SQIVND (reference sequence). With 2 bases removed from V and 2 bases from J, the gap between germline ends came to 13 bases. The CDR3, as DNA: TGTGCCAGTAGTATAAGAGCAGCCCCTGCCTACGAGCAGTACTTC. The encoded protein is CASSIRAAPAYEQYF.